These 26 T cell receptor beta chains originate from one sample sequenced in a study of radiotherapy plus CTLA-4 blockade in lung cancer. Clones were read by immunoSEQ multiplex PCR, and TCRdb kept only the in-frame ones, dropping some. In the table there are about 90,000 clones, 72% of which are singletons. Specimen: peripheral blood, collected from a patient treated with radiotherapy plus ipilimumab. The source of these receptors is a human donor with non-small cell lung cancer that progressed on radiotherapy plus ipilimumab.

This clone was seen a few times. Here the CDR3 reads CASSLSRPYEQYF. For the CDR3, the DNA is TGCGCCAGCAGCTTGTCCCGTCCCTACGAGCAGTACTTC. V and J are TRBV5-1 and TRBJ2-7; D ambiguous. Germline loops: CDR1 SGHRS, CDR2 YFSETQ. There are 13 residues in the CDR3. V lost 1 base to trimming and J lost 2 bases, with 7 bases between them.

This clone was detected a few times. V usage is TRBV5-8 and J usage is TRBJ2-7; D unresolved. CDR3 length: 11 residues. Germline V gene lookup returns CDR1 SGHTS and CDR2 YDEGEE. Trimming cost V 7 bases and J 0 bases, with 5 bases left between them. The CDR3, as DNA: TGTGCCAGCGGGGACTCCTACGAGCAGTACTTC. Protein product: CASGDSYEQYF.

The chain carries TRBV28 and TRBJ2-3; D is perhaps TRBD2 (6 bases). The CDR3 runs 14 residues. Germline-derived CDR1 and CDR2 are MDHEN and SYDVKM. The ends were cut back, 2 bases at V and 6 bases at J, with 12 bases in the middle. This CDR3 reads CASSLPGSLDTQYF. CDR3 bases: TGTGCCAGCAGTTTACCCGGGAGCCTGGATACGCAGTATTTT.

V is TRBV29-1 and J is TRBJ1-1; D gene uncertain. CDR1 SQVTM and CDR2 ANQGSEA come from the germline V gene. Trimming removed 4 bases from V and 5 bases from J, with 20 bases in between. This CDR3 is built from 15 residues. The CDR3 nucleotides read TGCAGCGTTGGTGGTGATCTCAGTGGCAAAACTGAAGCTTTCTTT. Translated: CSVGGDLSGKTEAFF. Together with reference TRBV29-1 and TRBJ1-1, the CDR3 gives the full variable domain: SAVISQKPSRDICQRGTSLTIQCQVDSQVTMMFWYRQQPGQSLTLIATANQGSEATYESGFVIDKFPISRPNLTFSTLTVSNMSPEDSSIYLCSVGGDLSGKTEAFFGQGTRLTVV.

The chain combines TRBV5-1 with TRBJ2-5, with D perhaps TRBD2 (6 bases). From germline, CDR1 is SGHRS and CDR2 YFSETQ. Deletions cut 4 bases from V and 2 bases from J, with 15 bases between. The CDR3 has 15 amino acids. CDR3 nucleotides: TGCGCCAGCAGCGGCACGGGACTGACACAAGAGACCCAGTACTTC. The encoded protein is CASSGTGLTQETQYF.

The rearrangement links TRBV6-1 to TRBJ2-7, with D perhaps matching TRBD1 (6 bases). The CDR3 covers 12 residues. CDR1 MNHNS and CDR2 SASEGT come from the germline V gene. Trimming pared 10 bases from V and 6 bases from J, leaving 16 bases between. The CDR3 DNA reads as TGTGCCACCGAGAACAGGGACCGCGAGCAGTACTTC. The encoded protein is CATENRDREQYF.

This chain joins TRBV5-1 and TRBJ2-7; no firm D call. Germline V gene lookup returns CDR1 SGHRS and CDR2 YFSETQ. Trimming stripped 4 bases from V and 8 bases from J, with 28 bases between. CDR3 length: 17 residues. In DNA, the CDR3 is TGCGCCAGCAGCAGCGCTCCCCCGCAGGAACCTTTAAGTAAGCAGTACTTC. This codes for CASSSAPPQEPLSKQYF.

The V gene is TRBV5-1, the J gene TRBJ1-4; a possible D gene is TRBD1 (5 bases). This CDR3 is 14 amino acids long. The germline V and J ends were trimmed by 0 bases and 8 bases, with 11 bases remaining between them. Germline V gene data show CDR1 as SGHRS and CDR2 as YFSETQ. In nucleotides, the CDR3 is TGCGCCAGCAGCTTGGGCAGGGTAGGCGAAAAACTGTTTTTT. It is translated as CASSLGRVGEKLFF.

The chain couples TRBV7-9 to TRBJ2-3, with D uncertain. The V and J ends lost 1 base and 2 bases respectively, with 7 bases between them. The germline CDR1 and CDR2 sequences are SEHNR and FQNEAQ (reference sequence). The length of the CDR3 is 14 residues. DNA of the CDR3: TGTGCCAGCAGCTTAGTCTCTCTCACAGATACGCAGTATTTT. This gives the protein CASSLVSLTDTQYF.

This sequence joins TRBV9 and TRBJ2-1, with no clear D. Trimming cost V 0 bases and J 7 bases, with 11 bases left between them. Germline V gene lookup returns CDR1 SGDLS and CDR2 YYNGEE. This CDR3 contains 14 residues. The CDR3 DNA is TGTGCCAGCAGCGTAGACGGAGATTATAATGAGCAGTTCTTC. Translation: CASSVDGDYNEQFF.

The chain links TRBV2 to TRBJ2-7; D possibly corresponds to TRBD2 (6 bases). With 5 bases removed from V and 1 base from J, the gap between germline ends came to 12 bases. In germline, CDR1 is SNHLY, CDR2 FYNNEI. The CDR3 runs 14 residues. This CDR3 reads CASSFGSGSYEQYF. The CDR3 DNA reads as TGTGCCAGCAGTTTTGGTAGCGGTTCCTACGAGCAGTACTTC.

The V and J genes are TRBV9 and TRBJ1-6; 10 bases line up with TRBD1. V lost 0 bases, J lost 9 bases, and 3 bases stayed unmatched. There are 15 residues in the CDR3. The germline CDR1 and CDR2 sequences are SGDLS and YYNGEE. The CDR3 DNA reads TGTGCCAGCAGCGTAGGACAGGGGGCGGCTTCACCCCTCCACTTT. Residues: CASSVGQGAASPLHF. Supplemented by reference TRBV9 and TRBJ1-6, the full variable domain reads DSGVTQTPKHLITATGQRVTLRCSPRSGDLSVYWYQQSLDQGLQFLIQYYNGEERAKGNILERFSAQQFPDLHSELNLSSLELGDSALYFCASSVGQGAASPLHFGNGTRLTVT.

Only one count was recorded for this clone. The chain recombines TRBV28 with TRBJ1-5; no definite D call. The germline gives CDR1 MDHEN, CDR2 SYDVKM. The length of the CDR3 is 16 residues. The germline V and J ends were trimmed by 2 bases and 0 bases, with 11 bases remaining between them. This chain's CDR3 is CASSLRVLYSNQPQHF. In DNA form, the CDR3 reads TGTGCCAGCAGTTTACGGGTTCTCTATAGCAATCAGCCCCAGCATTTT.

This rearrangement joins TRBV5-8 to TRBJ2-3; D perhaps matches TRBD1 (5 bases). There are 15 residues in the CDR3. The ends were cut back, 0 bases at V and 5 bases at J, with 13 bases in the middle. The germline gives CDR1 SGHTS, CDR2 YDEGEE. In nucleotides, the CDR3 is TGTGCCAGCAGCTTGGGTGGGGCGATCTTAGATACGCAGTATTTT. Its translation: CASSLGGAILDTQYF.

This chain links TRBV27 with TRBJ2-3, with D perhaps TRBD2 (6 bases). Germline V gene sequence: CDR1 MNHEY, CDR2 SMNVEV (reference sequence). With 4 bases removed from V and 1 base from J, the gap between germline ends came to 9 bases. The CDR3 totals 14 residues. CDR3 in DNA: TGTGCCAGCAGTTCGGGACTGCGCACAGATACGCAGTATTTT. Its translation: CASSSGLRTDTQYF.

The chain carries TRBV4-3 and TRBJ2-3, with a possible D match to TRBD2 (6 bases). The CDR3 sequence is 16 residues long. V lost 3 bases to trimming and J lost 4 bases, with 17 bases between them. Germline CDR1 is LGHNA and CDR2 is YSLEER. In DNA form, the CDR3 reads TGCGCCAGCAGCCACGGGGAGGACCGAGGGGCAGATACGCAGTATTTT. Its protein product is CASSHGEDRGADTQYF.

The chain recombines TRBV19 with TRBJ1-5; 8 nucleotides agree with TRBD1. Trimming at V came to 7 bases and at J to 3 bases, leaving 8 bases not matched to a gene. Looked up from germline, CDR1 is LNHDA and CDR2 is SQIVND (reference sequence). There are 15 residues in the CDR3. The CDR3 loop is CASTDMDRVNQPQHF. The CDR3 nucleotides are TGTGCCAGTACTGACATGGACAGGGTCAATCAGCCCCAGCATTTT.

The chain has TRBV7-9 and TRBJ2-7, with D hard to call. The germline V and J ends were trimmed by 5 bases and 7 bases, with 15 bases remaining between them. Germline V gene lookup returns CDR1 SEHNR and CDR2 FQNEAQ (reference sequence). The CDR3 loop spans 13 amino acids. CDR3 bases: TGTGCCAGCAGCCTGGCCAGTTATGGGGAGCAGTACTTC. Translated, it gives CASSLASYGEQYF.

CDR3 in DNA: TGTGCCAGCAGCTCCGGGACTAGCAACACCGGGGAGCTGTTTTTT. It encodes CASSSGTSNTGELFF. The chain links TRBV5-6 to TRBJ2-2; 9 bases line up with TRBD2. The germline gives CDR1 SGHDT, CDR2 YYEEEE. The CDR3 length is 15 residues. J lost 2 bases, V lost 3 bases, and 2 bases had no gene match.

This clone was found a few times. This chain links TRBV4-1 with TRBJ1-4; TRBD1 is a possible D gene (5 bases). CDR1 MGHRA and CDR2 YSYEKL come from the germline V gene. V was shortened by 0 bases and J by 4 bases, with 12 bases between the two germline ends. The CDR3 is made up of 16 amino acids. DNA of the CDR3: TGCGCCAGCAGCCAAGATTGGGGGACCCTTAATGAAAAACTGTTTTTT. It encodes CASSQDWGTLNEKLFF.

V and J are TRBV11-2 and TRBJ2-7; possible D gene TRBD1, 5 bases. CDR3 length: 14 residues. CDR1 is SGHAT, CDR2 FQNNGV, per germline. V shed 0 bases and J shed 2 bases, with 8 bases lying between them. The CDR3 nucleotides are TGTGCCAGCAGCTTAGAGGGGCAGGCCTACGAGCAGTACTTC. Translating it yields CASSLEGQAYEQYF.

This chain connects TRBV6-1 to TRBJ1-2; 7 nucleotides line up with TRBD1. With 8 bases clipped from V and 8 bases from J, the junction kept 8 bases outside the gene matches. CDR3 length equals 12 residues. Germline lookup yields CDR1 MNHNS and CDR2 SASEGT. CDR3 loop: CASVIGGGGYTF. As DNA, the CDR3 is TGTGCCAGCGTGATTGGAGGGGGCGGCTACACCTTC.

This chain links TRBV29-1 with TRBJ1-2, with a weak D call TRBD1 (6 bases). V dropped 7 bases and J dropped 0 bases, with 12 bases sitting between them. This CDR3 has 13 amino acids. Germline V lookup: CDR1 SQVTM, CDR2 ANQGSEA. CDR3 loop: CSAQDRPNYGYTF. For the CDR3, the DNA is TGCAGCGCCCAGGACAGACCTAACTATGGCTACACCTTC.

The CDR3 DNA reads as TGCGCCAGCAGCTTACAAATGGAGCAGTTCTTC. It is translated as CASSLQMEQFF. J is TRBJ2-1 and V is TRBV5-1, with D unresolved. Trimming stripped 2 bases from V and 10 bases from J, with 7 bases between. The CDR3 consists of 11 residues. Germline loops: CDR1 SGHRS, CDR2 YFSETQ.

This clone has just a few counts. The genes are TRBV4-1 and TRBJ1-2, with a tentative D call TRBD1 (5 bases). The germline V gene has CDR1 MGHRA and CDR2 YSYEKL. V shed 1 base and J shed 2 bases, with 8 bases lying between them. The CDR3 contains 14 residues. The CDR3 DNA is TGCGCCAGCAGCCAAGTGGGGGTGAACTATGGCTACACCTTC. Its protein product is CASSQVGVNYGYTF.

The rearrangement joins TRBV11-3 to TRBJ1-6, with D unclear. The CDR3 is 17 residues long. The V and J ends lost 3 bases and 8 bases respectively, with 20 bases between them. The germline gives CDR1 SGHNT, CDR2 YENEEA. CDR3 sequence reads: CASSFPRWGSVHSPLHF. DNA for the CDR3: TGTGCCAGCAGCTTCCCAAGGTGGGGAAGCGTTCATTCACCCCTCCACTTT.